The rows below give T cell receptor beta chains drawn from one sample of a study of T cell responses to AZD1222 COVID-19 vaccine. Sequencing was performed with immunoSEQ multiplex PCR; in TCRdb, only in-frame clones are kept and a portion is missing. Of 95,000 to 100,000 clones listed, approximately 90% are singletons. This specimen was peripheral blood, taken on day 0 of AZD1222 vaccination. These receptors were taken from an adult in good health. Both conserved end residues are part of each CDR3. D genes are given only for firm matches. A clone size is listed for some rows: how often the clone was seen (once, few, many), or a class if it is expanded.

j_call: TRBJ1-2
d_call: .
v_call: TRBV6-1
clone_size: .
cdr3_aa: CASSDGLGLANYGYTF
cdr3_nt: TGTGCCAGCAGTGATGGTTTGGGCTTAGCTAACTATGGCTACACCTTC

j_call: TRBJ1-6
d_call: .
v_call: TRBV7-9
clone_size: .
cdr3_aa: CASSLGSYSPLHF
cdr3_nt: TGTGCCAGCAGCTTAGGCAGTTATTCACCCCTCCACTTT

j_call: TRBJ2-5
d_call: .
v_call: TRBV7-2
clone_size: .
cdr3_aa: CASSPRARETQYF
cdr3_nt: TGTGCCAGCAGCCCTCGGGCGAGGGAGACCCAGTACTTC

j_call: TRBJ1-6
d_call: .
v_call: TRBV2
clone_size: once
cdr3_aa: CASMGPARNSPLHF
cdr3_nt: TGTGCCAGCATGGGTCCGGCCAGAAATTCACCCCTCCACTTT

j_call: TRBJ1-4
d_call: .
v_call: TRBV28
clone_size: .
cdr3_aa: CASSLRATNEKLFF
cdr3_nt: TGTGCCAGCAGTTTAAGGGCAACTAATGAAAAACTGTTTTTT

j_call: TRBJ2-1
d_call: .
v_call: TRBV30
clone_size: .
cdr3_aa: CAWSPLGWDEQFF
cdr3_nt: TGTGCCTGGAGCCCCCTCGGGTGGGATGAGCAGTTCTTC

j_call: TRBJ1-3
d_call: .
v_call: TRBV28
clone_size: .
cdr3_aa: CASRSHQGGGNTIYF
cdr3_nt: TGTGCCAGCAGGTCCCACCAGGGTGGCGGAAACACCATATATTTT

j_call: TRBJ2-7
d_call: .
v_call: TRBV27
clone_size: .
cdr3_aa: CASSFGPQGSYEQYF
cdr3_nt: TGTGCCAGCAGTTTTGGGCCGCAGGGTTCCTACGAGCAGTACTTC

j_call: TRBJ2-1
d_call: .
v_call: TRBV4-1
clone_size: .
cdr3_aa: CASSNHNEQFF
cdr3_nt: TGCGCCAGCAGCAACCACAATGAGCAGTTCTTC

j_call: TRBJ1-1
d_call: .
v_call: TRBV19
clone_size: .
cdr3_aa: CASSMSGWGTEAFF
cdr3_nt: TGTGCCAGTAGTATGTCGGGGTGGGGCACTGAAGCTTTCTTT

j_call: TRBJ1-1
d_call: .
v_call: TRBV7-2
clone_size: .
cdr3_aa: CASATDNTEAFF
cdr3_nt: TGTGCCAGCGCGACAGATAACACTGAAGCTTTCTTT

j_call: TRBJ2-3
d_call: .
v_call: TRBV5-1
clone_size: .
cdr3_aa: CASSLNPRGGPTDTQYF
cdr3_nt: TGCGCCAGCAGCTTGAATCCTAGAGGAGGACCGACAGATACGCAGTATTTT

j_call: TRBJ1-2
d_call: .
v_call: TRBV12-3/TRBV12-4
clone_size: .
cdr3_aa: CASSFGRSGYTF
cdr3_nt: TGTGCCAGCAGTTTCGGCAGATCGGGCTACACCTTC

j_call: TRBJ2-7
d_call: .
v_call: TRBV14
clone_size: once
cdr3_aa: CASSPAWGEGYEQYF
cdr3_nt: TGTGCCAGCAGCCCTGCTTGGGGCGAGGGCTACGAGCAGTACTTC

j_call: TRBJ1-4
d_call: .
v_call: TRBV18
clone_size: .
cdr3_aa: CASSKDIRDEKLFF
cdr3_nt: TGTGCCAGCTCAAAGGACATTCGGGATGAAAAACTGTTTTTT

j_call: TRBJ1-1
d_call: .
v_call: TRBV7-9
clone_size: .
cdr3_aa: CASSLFPLAGGAEAFF
cdr3_nt: TGTGCCAGCAGCTTATTCCCCCTCGCTGGGGGCGCTGAAGCTTTCTTT

j_call: TRBJ2-5
d_call: TRBD1
v_call: TRBV2
clone_size: .
cdr3_aa: CASSPRDRWAKTQYF
cdr3_nt: TGTGCCAGCAGCCCCCGGGACAGGTGGGCAAAGACCCAGTACTTC